These 6 T cell receptor beta chains were sequenced from one sample in a study of cytomegalovirus exposure and HLA in healthy donors. The PCR was carried out with 60 Vbeta primers and 13 Jbeta primers. Data came from immunoSEQ multiplex PCR; TCRdb stores just in-frame clones and leaves some out. The table shows about 160,000 clones, with 77% occurring only once. The sequencing sample was made of PBMCs. Source of these receptors: a man aged 25-45 years in good health and CMV-seropositive.

This chain links TRBV19 with TRBJ1-5, with D uncertain. V was cut by 3 bases and J by 1 base, with 10 bases left in between. The CDR3 sequence is 15 residues long. The V gene's germline CDR1 is LNHDA and CDR2 SQIVND (reference sequence). CDR3 DNA: TGTGCCAGTAGTATCGGCAGGATAAGCAATCAGCCCCAGCATTTT. It yields the protein CASSIGRISNQPQHF. The full variable domain, in which reference TRBV19 and TRBJ1-5 provide the parts outside the CDR3, is DGGITQSPKYLFRKEGQNVTLSCEQNLNHDAMYWYRQDPGQGLRLIYYSQIVNDFQKGDIAEGYSVSREKKESFPLTVTSAQKNPTAFYLCASSIGRISNQPQHFGDGTRLSIL.

The chain carries TRBV29-1 and TRBJ2-3; 8 bases line up with TRBD2. Germline values: CDR1 SQVTM, CDR2 ANQGSEA. The CDR3 length is 16 residues. V gave up 6 bases and J gave up 5 bases; unmatched junction bases: 16. The CDR3 sequence is CSVAHGGGGPRDTQYF. The CDR3 DNA follows: TGCAGCGTAGCTCATGGTGGCGGGGGGCCTAGAGATACGCAGTATTTT.

This clone was observed a few times. The chain links TRBV19 to TRBJ1-1; weak D call: TRBD1 (5 bases). The CDR3 is 13 amino acids. V gave up 6 bases and J gave up 7 bases, with 15 bases separating them. The germline V gene has CDR1 LNHDA and CDR2 SQIVND (reference sequence). CDR3 coding DNA: TGTGCCAGTAGATCGACAGACGCGATTGAAGCTTTCTTT. It yields the protein CASRSTDAIEAFF.

V gene TRBV30 combines with J gene TRBJ2-1; TRBD2 matches 7 bases. The CDR3 is 12 amino acids. Germline values: CDR1 GTSNPN, CDR2 SVGIG (reference sequence). The trim removed 1 base at V and 7 bases at J, leaving 1 base unmatched. The CDR3: CAWSGGGNEQFF. In DNA form, the CDR3 reads TGTGCCTGGAGTGGGGGGGGAAATGAGCAGTTCTTC.

The chain recombines TRBV15 with TRBJ1-1; tentative D call: TRBD1 (6 bases). Germline CDR1 LNHNV, CDR2 YYDKDF (reference sequence). The CDR3 runs to 15 residues. Trimming cost V 3 bases and J 3 bases, with 14 bases left between them. CDR3 in DNA: TGTGCCACCAGCAGGAGGGGGATGGGGGACACTGAAGCTTTCTTT. It yields the protein CATSRRGMGDTEAFF.

The rearrangement links TRBV6-5 to TRBJ1-5; 7 bases agree with TRBD1. The length of the CDR3 is 13 residues. Germline trimming cut 8 bases from V and 10 bases from J; bases unmatched to any gene: 11. Germline lookup yields CDR1 MNHEY and CDR2 SVGAGI. This CDR3 is CASSTGEVGPQHF. The CDR3 DNA reads as TGTGCCAGCTCAACAGGGGAAGTGGGCCCCCAGCATTTT.